Below are 14 T cell receptor beta chains sequenced from a single sample in a study of T cell clonotyping in hematopoietic cell transplantation (dated by TCRdb to the early 2020s). Library creation used the immunoSEQ multiplex PCR assay. TCRdb mirrors the immuneACCESS table, restricted to in-frame sequences. Some clones are absent from its copies; in checked studies, under half trace to an unresolved V gene, and the reason for the others is unknown. The sample includes 13,000 or so clones, with about nine tenths observed a single time. Together, the top ten hold roughly 1.2% of the sample. Input material: peripheral blood mononuclear cells. The source of these receptors is a man in his thirties or forties in good health. Some clones in this sample may be carry-over from other donors' samples.

The chain carries TRBV7-2 and TRBJ2-1; D not certain. The V end lost 2 bases, the J end lost 9 bases, and 11 bases lay between the germline ends. The germline gives CDR1 SGHTA, CDR2 FQGNSA. This CDR3 contains 13 residues. The CDR3 is CASSLIQTSEQFF. CDR3 DNA sequence: TGTGCCAGCAGCTTAATACAGACGTCTGAGCAGTTCTTC.

The V and J genes are TRBV4-1 and TRBJ2-1, with TRBD2 identical over 11 bases. The V gene's germline CDR1 is MGHRA and CDR2 YSYEKL. V lost 5 bases, J lost 7 bases, and 13 bases stayed unmatched. The CDR3 consists of 17 residues. This CDR3 is CASSTDLAGGMGNEQFF. CDR3 DNA sequence: TGCGCCAGCAGCACCGATCTAGCGGGAGGAATGGGGAATGAGCAGTTCTTC.

V gene TRBV11-1 combines with J gene TRBJ2-7, with 9 bases aligning to TRBD1. This CDR3 is built from 15 residues. J gave up 1 base and V 2 bases, and 3 bases lay outside the gene matches. Germline V gene data show CDR1 as SGHAT and CDR2 as FQDESV (reference sequence). CDR3 nucleotide sequence: TGTGCCAGCAGCTTAAGGACAGGGGTGTCCTACGAGCAGTACTTC. The encoded protein is CASSLRTGVSYEQYF.

The V gene is TRBV7-2, the J gene TRBJ2-7; 7 bases are a match to TRBD1. This CDR3 is built from 13 residues. J lost 1 base, V lost 6 bases, and 3 bases had no gene match. The V gene's germline CDR1 is SGHTA and CDR2 FQGNSA. The CDR3 spells CASRSGQSYEQYF. The CDR3 DNA is TGTGCCAGCAGATCGGGACAGTCCTACGAGCAGTACTTC.

This clone was picked up one time. The chain couples TRBV4-1 to TRBJ2-1; 9 bases fit TRBD2. This CDR3 has 16 amino acids. Germline V gives CDR1 MGHRA, CDR2 YSYEKL. The junction had 12 bases not matched to a gene; V was cut back by 4 bases and J by 8 bases. CDR3 nucleotides: TGCGCCAGCAGCCGCGAGGCGGCGGGGGGGCCTCATGAGCAGTTCTTC. The encoded protein is CASSREAAGGPHEQFF.

The CDR3 nucleotides are TGTGCCTGGAGGGCTAGCGGGCACACCGGGGAGCTGTTTTTT. Protein: CAWRASGHTGELFF. The chain couples TRBV30 to TRBJ2-2, with 8 bases lining up with TRBD2. J was trimmed by 3 bases and V by 3 bases; bases with no gene match: 3. This CDR3 has 14 residues. Per germline, CDR1 GTSNPN and CDR2 SVGIG (reference sequence).

The gene calls are TRBV29-1 and TRBJ2-3, with 7 bases fitting TRBD1. The CDR3 runs 14 residues. The trim removed 7 bases at V and 2 bases at J, leaving 9 bases unmatched. Germline V lookup: CDR1 SQVTM, CDR2 ANQGSEA. As DNA, the CDR3 is TGCAGCGCCACTGGGCAGGGGGACACAGATACGCAGTATTTT. Its protein product is CSATGQGDTDTQYF.

The V and J genes are TRBV29-1 and TRBJ2-7; D ambiguous. The germline V gene encodes CDR1 SQVTM and CDR2 ANQGSEA. V shed 7 bases and J shed 0 bases, with 16 bases lying between them. This CDR3 contains 14 residues. CDR3 sequence reads: CSAVAARSSYEQYF. The CDR3 nucleotides read TGCAGCGCCGTGGCGGCGCGGAGCTCCTACGAGCAGTACTTC.

The chain joins TRBV5-1 to TRBJ2-3, with D perhaps TRBD2 (6 bases). V was clipped by 5 bases and J by 0 bases, with 16 bases between them. The CDR3 length is 16 residues. Per germline, CDR1 SGHRS and CDR2 YFSETQ. This CDR3 reads CASRNTGGTSTDTQYF. DNA of the CDR3: TGCGCCAGCAGAAACACCGGCGGGACTAGCACAGATACGCAGTATTTT.

This chain uses TRBV25-1 with TRBJ2-6; D is perhaps TRBD2 (7 bases). The V end was cut by 4 bases, the J end by 1 base, with 11 bases between. Germline CDR1 and CDR2: MGHDK and SYGVNS. This CDR3 is 16 amino acids long. The CDR3 region has the DNA TGTGCCAGCAGTGGGGGAGGGGGGTCTGGGGCCAACGTCCTGACTTTC. It yields the protein CASSGGGGSGANVLTF.

The chain uses TRBV6-6 and TRBJ2-3, with D possibly matching TRBD2 (6 bases). CDR1 and CDR2 (germline): MNHNY, SVGAGI (reference sequence). V lost 7 bases and J lost 8, with 16 bases in between. The length of the CDR3 is 13 residues. The chain's CDR3 is CASTNTMGGTQYF. DNA of the CDR3: TGTGCCAGCACCAATACAATGGGGGGTACGCAGTATTTT.

V usage is TRBV19 and J usage is TRBJ2-2, with 10 positions matching TRBD1. Per the germline V gene, CDR1 is LNHDA and CDR2 is SQIVND (reference sequence). CDR3 length: 17 amino acids. V shed 3 bases and J 7 bases; nucleotides not matched to a gene: 11. The CDR3 sequence is CASSMLRDRGRSGELFF. The CDR3 DNA reads TGTGCCAGTAGTATGCTCCGAGACAGGGGGCGAAGCGGGGAGCTGTTTTTT.

The chain joins TRBV5-1 to TRBJ2-3; 9 nucleotides match TRBD2. The CDR3 consists of 16 residues. Germline-derived CDR1 and CDR2 are SGHRS and YFSETQ. V trimming: 4 bases; J trimming: 3 bases; junction bases outside the gene matches: 9. CDR3 coding DNA: TGCGCCAGCAGCGGCTCTGGGCTAGCGGGGACAGATACGCAGTATTTT. This codes for CASSGSGLAGTDTQYF. Variable domain in full (rest from reference TRBV5-1 and TRBJ2-3): KAGVTQTPRYLIKTRGQQVTLSCSPISGHRSVSWYQQTPGQGLQFLFEYFSETQRNKGNFPGRFSGRQFSNSRSEMNVSTLELGDSALYLCASSGSGLAGTDTQYFGPGTRLTVL.

This clone was seen a single time. The rearrangement joins TRBV5-5 to TRBJ1-1; no clear D. V was clipped by 0 bases and J by 5 bases, with 8 bases between them. CDR1 SGHKS and CDR2 YYEKEE come from the germline V gene (reference sequence). The CDR3 runs 13 residues. The CDR3, as DNA: TGTGCCAGCAGCTTGGCCACGGGGACTGAAGCTTTCTTT. This gives the protein CASSLATGTEAFF.